This TCR beta chain was recovered during a study of early T cells in non-severe SARS-CoV-2 infection. Looking at the study overall: Unsorted whole blood bulk RNA was sequenced, with unpaired chains.

Individual cDNA molecules received unique molecular identifiers during library preparation. TCRdb used MiXCR to reprocess the 5' RACE reads, holding one entry per CDR3 protein. The profile covers roughly 34,000 distinct CDR3 sequences, with approximately 4.6% appearing a single time and roughly 7.7% taken by the ten largest. This clonotype was recorded at least ten times. What it binds is unknown. Whole-study findings and limits: VDJdb matching, biased toward anti-spike CD8 responses, missed private and CD4 specificities.

Trimming cost V 4 bases and J 1 base; bases outside gene matches: 8. There are 16 residues in the CDR3. The clonotype originates from an adult who was a healthcare worker with PCR-confirmed SARS-CoV-2 infection or an uninfected control (not recorded which). V and J are TRBV12-3 or TRBV12-4 and TRBJ1-1, with 8 bases fitting TRBD1. Sequenced material: whole blood. The CDR3 bases are TGTGCCAGCAGTTCCGGACAGGGCTTAGGGAACACTGAAGCTTTCTTT. Amino acids: CASSSGQGLGNTEAFF.